The entry below describes one T cell receptor beta chain. PCR primers comprised 60 Vbeta and 13 Jbeta primers. Here immunoSEQ multiplex PCR was the method, and the copy in TCRdb shows in-frame clones only, minus some. The table includes around 200,000 clones, 75% to 90% detected once. The data are from a study of cytomegalovirus exposure and HLA in healthy donors. Sequencing was done on a sample of PBMCs. This sequence was found in a woman between 18 and 29 years old in good health and CMV-seronegative.

The CDR3 region has the DNA TGTGCCAGCAGTGCCGTGGCTAGCGGGGGCTCCTTGACCGGGGAGCTGTTTTTT. Protein product: CASSAVASGGSLTGELFF. V and J are TRBV2 and TRBJ2-2; 10 positions match TRBD2. The CDR3 length is 18 residues. With 4 bases clipped from V and 5 bases from J, the junction kept 13 bases outside the gene matches. The germline V gene has CDR1 SNHLY and CDR2 FYNNEI.